Given below is one T cell receptor (beta chain) in context. Its antigen is not identified. Other nucleotide sequences in the sample specify the same CDR3. CDR3 length equals 14 residues. CDR1 is SGHRS, CDR2 YFSETQ, per germline. The V end was cut by 4 bases, the J end by 5 bases, with 14 bases between. The data are from a study of shared clonotypes between healthy human individuals. Looking at the study overall: CD4 naive cells filled three plates per donor, CD4 memory three, CD8 naive two and CD8 memory one. Whole-study results and caveats: About 5% of naive CD4 clonotypes were shared across a handful of donors. Blood alone was sampled, and tissue repertoires likely differ.

Deep was the level at which the assay was run. Profiling relied on immunoSEQ multiplex PCR, and the TCRdb table lists in-frame clones only, not all of them. In the table there are some 2,500,000 clones, over 85% of which are singletons. The rearrangement links TRBV5-1 to TRBJ2-3; tentatively, D is TRBD1 or TRBD2 (5 bases each). The source material was naive CD4+ T cells from PBMCs. This sample's subset: CD45RA+ positively selected. This receptor was taken from a man younger than 35 in good health. Some clones in this sample may be carry-over from other donors' samples. The CDR3 spells CASSLDSRGDTQYF. The CDR3, as DNA: TGCGCCAGCAGCCTGGATTCGAGGGGAGATACGCAGTATTTT.